The clone carrying this T cell receptor beta chain was found many times. This sample is drawn from a study of Graves' ophthalmopathy and Graves' hyperthyroidism. The CDR3 is made up of 14 amino acids. Germline assignment: CDR1 DFQATT and CDR2 SNEGSKA (reference sequence). V gave up 5 bases and J gave up 0 bases; unmatched junction bases: 5. Amplified TCR beta CDR3 regions were obtained using RNA transcripts as template. HTBI primers primed a first-round RT-PCR, and a second-round multiplex PCR followed. TCRdb reprocessed the multiplex PCR reads with MiXCR, giving one entry per CDR3 protein. Here the sample spans about 48,000 distinct CDR3 sequences, over 40% being singletons. Those donors who had ophthalmopathy presented with moderate-to-severe activity, a CAS of ≥3, a NOSPECS of ≥4 and a duration under 3 months.

This receptor was identified in an adult man with Graves' ophthalmopathy. Sequenced material: peripheral blood. This sequence joins TRBV20-1 and TRBJ2-3, with TRBD1 matching 7 bases. The CDR3, as DNA: TGCAGTGCTGGGGACAGACGAAGCACAGATACGCAGTATTTT. Protein: CSAGDRRSTDTQYF.